One and the same sample provided the 26 T cell receptor beta chains below, sequenced in a study of Graves' ophthalmopathy and Graves' hyperthyroidism. TCR beta CDR3 amplification used RNA transcripts. RT-PCR was first run with HTBI primers, then multiplex PCR in a second round. TCRdb fed the multiplex PCR reads into MiXCR, producing one record per CDR3 protein. The profile shows over a million distinct CDR3 sequences, 35% to 45% of them singletons. Source material: peripheral blood or thyroid tissue (not recorded which). These TCRs come from an adult man with Graves' hyperthyroidism.

The chain couples TRBV20-1 to TRBJ1-5; D is possibly TRBD1 (5 bases). CDR1 and CDR2 from the germline V gene are DFQATT and SNEGSKA (reference sequence). V was pared by 2 bases and J by 0 bases, with 8 bases between. The CDR3 covers 14 residues. The CDR3 protein is CSARTGTSNQPQHF. CDR3 sequence (DNA): TGCAGTGCTAGAACGGGGACTAGCAATCAGCCCCAGCATTTT.

This clonotype was found many times. J is TRBJ2-6 and V is TRBV11-2; maybe TRBD1 (5 bases). The CDR3 length is 14 residues. V was cut by 7 bases and J by 3 bases, with 10 bases left in between. Per germline, CDR1 SGHAT and CDR2 FQNNGV. The CDR3, as DNA: TGTGCCAGCAACCAGGGTATTGGGGCCAACGTCCTGACTTTC. This codes for CASNQGIGANVLTF.

This clonotype has just a few counts. V usage is TRBV4-1 and J usage is TRBJ2-7; D perhaps matches TRBD2 (6 bases). Between the trimmed V and J ends, which lost 0 bases and 0 bases, there was a span of 12 bases. The CDR3 runs to 16 residues. The germline gives CDR1 MGHRA, CDR2 YSYEKL. The CDR3: CASSQDEGLGSYEQYF. The CDR3 nucleotides are TGCGCCAGCAGCCAAGATGAGGGACTTGGCTCCTACGAGCAGTACTTC.

J is TRBJ1-6 and V is TRBV20-1; D is uncertain. CDR1 is DFQATT and CDR2 is SNEGSKA in the germline V gene (reference sequence). V lost 7 bases, J lost 13 bases, and 20 bases lay in between. The CDR3 is 13 amino acids. The CDR3 DNA follows: TGCAGTGTCCCAAGGGAAAGAGGAGCTCCCCTCCACTTT. It specifies CSVPRERGAPLHF.

This clonotype showed up many times. This chain links TRBV12-3 or TRBV12-4 with TRBJ1-4, with 8 nucleotides matching TRBD1. Trimming removed 7 bases from V and 7 bases from J; junction bases left unmatched: 8. This CDR3 contains 14 residues. CDR3: CASTRTGSSEKLFF. CDR3 nucleotide sequence: TGTGCCAGCACTAGGACAGGGTCCTCTGAAAAACTGTTTTTT.

On this clonotype itself: This clone may be a read error of a much larger clone one base away. This sequence joins TRBV6-2 or TRBV6-3 and TRBJ1-5; D may be TRBD1 (5 bases). The germline V and J ends were trimmed by 6 bases and 11 bases, with 17 bases remaining between them. Germline CDR1 MNHEY, CDR2 SVGEGT. The CDR3 has 13 residues. CDR3 loop: CASRRGDLTAQHF. CDR3 DNA sequence: TGTGCCAGCAGACGGGGCGATCTGACAGCCCAGCATTTT.

This clonotype showed up many times. J is TRBJ2-5 and V is TRBV25-1; D gene unclear. V was shortened by 8 bases and J by 1 base, with 14 bases between the two germline ends. Germline V CDR1 and CDR2: MGHDK, SYGVNS. The CDR3 length is 14 residues. In nucleotides, the CDR3 is TGTGCCAGCGGCCTGGGGTACGGCCAAGAGACCCAGTACTTC. Translating it yields CASGLGYGQETQYF. The full variable domain, in which reference TRBV25-1 and TRBJ2-5 provide the parts outside the CDR3, is EADIYQTPRYLVIGTGKKITLECSQTMGHDKMYWYQQDPGMELHLIHYSYGVNSTEKGDLSSESTVSRIRTEHFPLTLESARPSHTSQYLCASGLGYGQETQYFGPGTRLLVL.

This clonotype has a count of ten or more. The chain employs TRBV29-1 and TRBJ2-7, with TRBD1 matching over 7 bases. Unmatched junction bases numbered 8, after V lost 7 bases and J lost 5 bases. CDR1 is SQVTM, CDR2 ANQGSEA, per germline. The CDR3 is 12 residues long. CDR3 in DNA: TGCAGCGCTCAGACAGGGATCCACGAGCAGTACTTC. It yields the protein CSAQTGIHEQYF.

This clonotype showed up just a few times. This chain joins TRBV20-1 and TRBJ2-2; D call uncertain. V dropped 3 bases and J dropped 6 bases, with 8 bases sitting between them. Germline V gene sequence: CDR1 DFQATT, CDR2 SNEGSKA (reference sequence). This CDR3 has 12 amino acids. Written as DNA, the CDR3 is TGCAGTGCTAGTGCCCGGCCCGGGGAGCTGTTTTTT. The encoded protein is CSASARPGELFF.

Worth noting for this clonotype: With a much larger clone just one base away, this may be a read error. V and J are TRBV7-2 and TRBJ2-7; tentatively, D is TRBD1 (5 bases). Germline V gene sequence: CDR1 SGHTA, CDR2 FQGNSA. The CDR3 runs 12 residues. The V end was cut by 4 bases, the J end by 5 bases, with 9 bases between. For the CDR3, the DNA is TGTGCCAGCAGCTCAGGGAACGACGAGCAGTACTTC. This gives the protein CASSSGNDEQYF.

This clonotype appeared a few times. The V gene is TRBV10-3, the J gene TRBJ2-5; 9 bases are shared with TRBD2. Germline CDR1 ENHRY, CDR2 SYGVKD. The junction had 0 bases not matched to a gene; V was cut back by 4 bases and J by 3 bases. The CDR3 totals 13 residues. Here the CDR3 reads CAISGTSEETQYF. Written as DNA, the CDR3 is TGTGCCATCAGTGGGACTAGCGAAGAGACCCAGTACTTC.

There are a few counts of this clonotype. The rearrangement joins TRBV13 to TRBJ1-1, with 9 bases matching TRBD1. The V gene end was trimmed by 4 bases and the J gene end by 9 bases; junction bases not matched to a gene: 6. Germline V gene sequence: CDR1 PRHDT, CDR2 FYEKMQ (reference sequence). The CDR3 has 13 amino acids. The CDR3 DNA sequence: TGTGCCAGCAGCTCCCGGGGGACAGGGAAAGCTTTCTTT. Translation gives CASSSRGTGKAFF.

The V call is TRBV5-4, the J call TRBJ2-2; the match to TRBD1 covers 8 bases. Germline V gives CDR1 SGHNT, CDR2 YYREEE (reference sequence). V was clipped by 4 bases and J by 2 bases; unmatched bases: 7. This CDR3 region has 16 residues. For the CDR3, the DNA is TGTGCCAGCAGCCCGACCGGGACAGGAAACACCGGGGAGCTGTTTTTT. Amino acids: CASSPTGTGNTGELFF.

This clonotype occurred a few times. This chain uses TRBV11-2 with TRBJ2-7; 10 positions agree with TRBD2. CDR1 SGHAT and CDR2 FQNNGV come from the germline V gene. There are 16 residues in the CDR3. V lost 5 bases and J lost 5; bases outside the gene matches: 12. The CDR3, as DNA: TGTGCCAGCAGCCTTTGGGGGAGCGGGAGGGGGGACGAGCAGTACTTC. Translated: CASSLWGSGRGDEQYF.

The V call is TRBV27, the J call TRBJ2-7; TRBD1 matches at 7 bases. After removal of 1 base from V and 0 bases from J, the junction contained 3 bases not matched to a gene. Germline assignment: CDR1 MNHEY and CDR2 SMNVEV (reference sequence). This CDR3 comprises 15 residues. CDR3 DNA: TGTGCCAGCAGTTTATGGGGGACAGTCTCCTACGAGCAGTACTTC. The encoded protein is CASSLWGTVSYEQYF.

The chain joins TRBV10-3 to TRBJ2-5; D is undetermined. Germline values: CDR1 ENHRY, CDR2 SYGVKD. The V end was cut by 10 bases, the J end by 9 bases, with 18 bases between. The CDR3 has 12 amino acids. This CDR3 reads CASSVDGQPQYF. In DNA, the CDR3 is TGTGCCAGCAGCGTGGACGGGCAGCCCCAGTACTTC.

This clonotype has ten or more counts. The V and J genes are TRBV9 and TRBJ2-7, with 8 positions matching TRBD2. Germline CDR1 SGDLS, CDR2 YYNGEE. CDR3 length equals 14 residues. The V and J ends lost 3 bases and 5 bases, in that order; junction bases with no gene match: 7. The CDR3 loop reads CASSDGLASDEQYF. In nucleotides, the CDR3 is TGTGCCAGCAGCGATGGACTAGCTTCGGACGAGCAGTACTTC.

Ten or more counts support this clonotype. The chain employs TRBV19 and TRBJ2-7; D may be TRBD2 (5 bases). Trimming took 4 bases from V and 0 from J, leaving 7 bases between them. CDR3 size: 13 residues. CDR1 and CDR2 from the germline V gene are LNHDA and SQIVND (reference sequence). CDR3 sequence: CASSTGVSYEQYF. CDR3 sequence (DNA): TGTGCCAGTAGTACCGGGGTCTCCTACGAGCAGTACTTC.

This clonotype showed up many times. This chain links TRBV14 with TRBJ1-6, with D possibly matching TRBD1 (6 bases). Germline values: CDR1 SGHDN, CDR2 FVKESK. V lost 2 bases and J 7 bases, leaving 15 bases between the germline ends. The CDR3 covers 16 residues. This CDR3 is CASSQQGRGLNSPLHF. As DNA, the CDR3 is TGTGCCAGCAGCCAACAGGGGAGGGGATTAAATTCACCCCTCCACTTT.

The V gene is TRBV4-3, the J gene TRBJ2-6, with 9 bases matching TRBD2. This CDR3 is built from 20 residues. Germline V CDR1 and CDR2: LGHNA, YSLEER. The junction had 13 bases not matched to a gene; V was cut back by 4 bases and J by 0 bases. CDR3 residues: CASSRRFSGRGYSGANVLTF. Written as DNA, the CDR3 is TGCGCCAGCAGCCGGAGGTTTAGCGGGAGAGGTTACTCTGGGGCCAACGTCCTGACTTTC.

Only a few counts were recorded for this clonotype. The rearrangement joins TRBV7-9 to TRBJ2-5; 10 bases match TRBD2. Germline CDR1 reads SEHNR; CDR2 reads FQNEAQ (reference sequence). Trimming at V came to 3 bases and at J to 3 bases, leaving 7 bases not matched to a gene. CDR3 length: 16 amino acids. The CDR3 DNA sequence: TGTGCCAGCAGCTTGACTAGCGGGCAGCTAAAAGAGACCCAGTACTTC. Amino acid sequence: CASSLTSGQLKETQYF.

This chain uses TRBV10-3 with TRBJ1-3; no reliable D call. The ends were cut back, 10 bases at V and 2 bases at J, with 18 bases in the middle. Germline V CDR1 and CDR2: ENHRY, SYGVKD. This CDR3 has 15 amino acids. The CDR3 DNA reads as TGTGCCAGCTCAGAATCGGGCGGGCCTGGAAACACCATATATTTT. Translation gives CASSESGGPGNTIYF.

The CDR3 DNA sequence: TGCGCCAGCAGTGAAACGTTGGCCTATGGCTACACCTTC. This encodes CASSETLAYGYTF. The rearrangement uses TRBV10-2 and TRBJ1-2; D is undetermined. Trimming shortened V by 3 bases and J by 4 bases, and 9 bases separated the two germline ends. The CDR3 contains 13 residues. Germline V gene data show CDR1 as WSHSY and CDR2 as SAAADI.

Note on this clonotype: This may be a read error, as it is one base from a much larger clone. The genes are TRBV7-2 and TRBJ1-4, with D maybe TRBD1 (5 bases). This CDR3 is 14 amino acids long. CDR1 SGHTA and CDR2 FQGNSA come from the germline V gene. V shed 1 base and J shed 7 bases, with 10 bases lying between them. For the CDR3, the DNA is TGTGCCAGCAGCTTAGGAGCAGGGAGTGAAAAACTGTTTTTT. Translation: CASSLGAGSEKLFF.

As DNA, the CDR3 is TGCGCCAGCAAGGGATGGGGGAAAGGGGAGCAGTACTTC. The encoded protein is CASKGWGKGEQYF. The chain uses TRBV5-1 and TRBJ2-7; D could derive from TRBD1 or TRBD2 (5 bases each). The length of the CDR3 is 13 residues. Between the trimmed V and J ends, which lost 6 bases and 7 bases, there was a span of 17 bases. Germline V gene sequence: CDR1 SGHRS, CDR2 YFSETQ.

The chain has TRBV7-9 and TRBJ1-1, with D uncertain. Germline CDR1 is SEHNR and CDR2 is FQNEAQ (reference sequence). With 6 bases removed from V and 1 base from J, the gap between germline ends came to 6 bases. The CDR3 spans 12 residues. This CDR3 reads CASRAANTEAFF. As DNA, the CDR3 is TGTGCCAGCAGGGCCGCGAACACTGAAGCTTTCTTT.